These 15 T cell receptor beta chains were all obtained from the same sample, sequenced in a study of beta chain features in type 1 diabetes (dated by TCRdb to the late 2010s). Libraries were prepared through the immunoSEQ multiplex PCR assay. All of the isolated RNA was reverse transcribed with the High Capacity cDNA Reverse Transcription Kit, so expressed TCRB transcripts were sequenced. This immuneACCESS table, as held by TCRdb, lists in-frame sequences with V and J called but not all clones. Of the missing ones, under half trace to an unresolved V gene in checked studies; the others have no known cause. The sample contains under 400,000 clones, around 13% of them found a single time. The ten largest make up over 5.5% of the sample. What was sequenced was central memory CD4+ T cells from blood. These receptors all stem from a young man in good health.

The chain couples TRBV7-9 to TRBJ2-3, with TRBD1 identical over 8 bases. This CDR3 is built from 14 residues. With 3 bases clipped from V and 7 bases from J, the junction kept 6 bases outside the gene matches. Germline lookup yields CDR1 SEHNR and CDR2 FQNEAQ (reference sequence). CDR3 region: CASSFGQGLYTQYF. The CDR3 nucleotides are TGTGCCAGCAGCTTCGGACAGGGACTTTATACGCAGTATTTT.

The chain employs TRBV20-1 and TRBJ2-7; possibly TRBD1 for D (6 bases). The CDR3 contains 11 residues. Looked up from germline, CDR1 is DFQATT and CDR2 is SNEGSKA (reference sequence). CDR3 sequence: CDGQTTYEQYF. The CDR3 nucleotides read TGCGATGGACAGACCACCTACGAGCAGTACTTC.

This clone was counted between two and nine times. V gene TRBV6-1 combines with J gene TRBJ2-3; a possible D gene is TRBD2 (5 bases). The germline CDR1 and CDR2 sequences are MNHNS and SASEGT. The ends were cut back, 8 bases at V and 10 bases at J, with 10 bases in the middle. There are 10 residues in the CDR3. This CDR3 reads CASRGWPQYF. The CDR3 region has the DNA TGTGCCAGCCGAGGGTGGCCGCAGTATTTT.

V and J are TRBV4-1 and TRBJ2-7; no clear D gene. The germline V gene encodes CDR1 MGHRA and CDR2 YSYEKL. V was cut by 0 bases and J by 0 bases, with 9 bases left in between. The length of the CDR3 is 15 residues. The CDR3 is CASSQEPQYSYEQYF. CDR3 nucleotide sequence: TGCGCCAGCAGCCAAGAACCTCAGTACTCCTACGAGCAGTACTTC.

V and J are TRBV11-3 and TRBJ2-3, with 9 bases matching TRBD2. Germline loops: CDR1 SGHNT, CDR2 YENEEA. The CDR3 spans 14 residues. V dropped 5 bases and J dropped 2; count of bases not matched to a gene: 2. The CDR3 is CASSRGGVTDTQYF. The CDR3 DNA reads as TGTGCCAGCAGCCGCGGGGGGGTCACAGATACGCAGTATTTT.

The chain carries TRBV4-3 and TRBJ2-3; 10 bases match TRBD2. The CDR3 is 16 amino acids. Germline assignment: CDR1 LGHNA and CDR2 YSLEER. V dropped 0 bases and J dropped 5; count of bases not matched to a gene: 5. The CDR3 reads CASSQDAAGGGDTQYF. The CDR3 DNA reads as TGCGCCAGCAGCCAAGATGCAGCGGGAGGGGGAGATACGCAGTATTTT.

This clone was detected only a few times. This rearrangement joins TRBV5-1 to TRBJ1-5; a weak D match, TRBD1 (5 bases). V was shortened by 0 bases and J by 2 bases, with 12 bases between the two germline ends. This CDR3 is built from 16 residues. CDR1 and CDR2 from the germline V gene are SGHRS and YFSETQ. The CDR3 is CASSLGGGSGNQPQHF. The CDR3 DNA follows: TGCGCCAGCAGCTTGGGTGGGGGGAGCGGCAATCAGCCCCAGCATTTT.

This clone was seen a few times. The chain recombines TRBV14 with TRBJ2-3, with 8 bases lining up with TRBD2. J was trimmed by 2 bases and V by 0 bases; bases with no gene match: 4. CDR1 and CDR2 (germline): SGHDN, FVKESK. This CDR3 is 16 amino acids long. CDR3 sequence: CASSQELAGPTDTQYF. The CDR3 DNA sequence: TGTGCCAGCAGCCAAGAATTAGCGGGGCCCACAGATACGCAGTATTTT. Using reference TRBV14 and TRBJ2-3 for the parts outside the CDR3, the full variable domain is EAGVTQFPSHSVIEKGQTVTLRCDPISGHDNLYWYRRVMGKEIKFLLHFVKESKQDESGMPNNRFLAERTGGTYSTLKVQPAELEDSGVYFCASSQELAGPTDTQYFGPGTRLTVL.

The rearrangement links TRBV7-2 to TRBJ2-2; D gene uncertain. This CDR3 comprises 13 residues. V was shortened by 5 bases and J by 5 bases, with 9 bases between the two germline ends. Germline assignment: CDR1 SGHTA and CDR2 FQGNSA. CDR3 sequence: CASSRDSTGELFF. In nucleotides, the CDR3 is TGTGCCAGCAGCAGAGATAGTACCGGGGAGCTGTTTTTT.

This clone was counted a few times. The chain joins TRBV4-1 to TRBJ2-1; 14 bases align to TRBD2. The junction had 5 bases not matched to a gene; V was cut back by 4 bases and J by 9 bases. The germline V gene has CDR1 MGHRA and CDR2 YSYEKL. The CDR3 sequence is 15 residues long. The DNA for the CDR3 is TGCGCCAGCAGCCCGACTAGCGGGGGGGTCGGTGAGCAGTTCTTC. This translates into CASSPTSGGVGEQFF.

The sample holds a few counts of this clone. The chain joins TRBV25-1 to TRBJ2-3; the D gene is possibly TRBD2 (7 bases). The germline V gene has CDR1 MGHDK and CDR2 SYGVNS. This CDR3 is built from 16 residues. The V end was cut by 8 bases, the J end by 3 bases, with 21 bases between. CDR3 DNA: TGTGCCAGCTCCCCGTGGGGGGGGCGGACGACAGATACGCAGTATTTT. Its translation is CASSPWGGRTTDTQYF.

The chain is built from TRBV2 and TRBJ1-2; D is ambiguous. V lost 3 bases to trimming and J lost 4 bases, with 9 bases between them. Per germline, CDR1 SNHLY and CDR2 FYNNEI. The length of the CDR3 is 13 residues. DNA for the CDR3: TGTGCCAGCAGTGATCGGACGGGCTATGGCTACACCTTC. Its translation: CASSDRTGYGYTF.

This rearrangement joins TRBV15 to TRBJ1-2, with 7 bases fitting TRBD1. The CDR3 runs 16 residues. Germline-derived CDR1 and CDR2 are LNHNV and YYDKDF (reference sequence). Losses at the gene ends were 1 base for V and 4 bases for J; bases not matched to a gene: 9. The CDR3 region has the DNA TGTGCCACCAGCAGAGGCAAGGACACAGGGGCCTATGGCTACACCTTC. Its protein product is CATSRGKDTGAYGYTF.

This clone appeared a few times. The chain is built from TRBV30 and TRBJ2-7; 9 nucleotides align to TRBD2. V was clipped by 3 bases and J by 1 base; unmatched bases: 1. Germline V lookup: CDR1 GTSNPN, CDR2 SVGIG (reference sequence). This CDR3 contains 13 residues. The CDR3 coding sequence is TGTGCCTGGAGAACTAGCGGGTCCTACGAGCAGTACGTC. Translating it yields CAWRTSGSYEQYV.

V is TRBV7-3 and J is TRBJ2-1; 10 bases line up with TRBD2. This CDR3 comprises 13 residues. Germline-derived CDR1 and CDR2 are SGHTA and FQGTGA. The trim removed 5 bases at V and 6 bases at J, leaving 1 base unmatched. The CDR3 spells CASSRTSGNEQFF. The CDR3 DNA follows: TGTGCCAGCAGCCGGACTAGCGGCAATGAGCAGTTCTTC.